Listed here is a single T cell receptor (beta chain). Its antigen is not known. With random hexamers, reverse transcription was performed on about 0.5 to 1 ug of RNA. Across 54 Vbeta and 13 Jbeta, TCR beta CDR3 was amplified with immunoSEQ multiplex PCR. TCRdb re-called the immunoSEQ multiplex PCR reads through MiXCR, storing one row per CDR3 protein. The sample consists of about 140,000 distinct CDR3 sequences, 95% of them appearing once. Sequencing of TCR beta drew on CD8+ and CD4+ T cells from blood. Negative magnetic isolation gave CD8+ and CD4+ cells; FACS enriched CD8+ TEMRA. The source of the sample is a study of CD8 T cells in Susac syndrome. Study results and limitations: Only a relatively small number of individuals were included in the TCR sequencing and HLA analysis.

The germline V gene has CDR1 DFQATT and CDR2 SNEGSKA (reference sequence). The CDR3 has 13 amino acids. The trim removed 6 bases at V and 2 bases at J, leaving 4 bases unmatched. Sequenced material: CD4+ T cells from PBMCs. V gene TRBV20-1 combines with J gene TRBJ2-7, with 10 bases identical to TRBD2. The TCR originated in a human donor with multiple sclerosis. The CDR3 sequence: CSAPSGGPYEQYF. Here the CDR3 DNA reads TGCAGTGCCCCTAGCGGGGGACCCTACGAGCAGTACTTC.